A single sample is the source of the 19 T cell receptor delta chains below, sequenced in a study of gamma-delta T cells after stem cell transplantation. TCRdb re-called the RT-PCR reads using CATT. The repertoire holds over 750 delta-chain clones, with 15% to 20% as singletons. Sequenced: gamma-delta T cells. The receptors derive from a human donor. It is not recorded whose cells these are; they may come from a transplant donor.

As for this clone: It is likely a read error: a sequence one base away is far more abundant. The sample has other DNA sequences that encode this CDR3 too. CDR3 coding DNA: TGTGCCTGTGACACTATCAGTACTGGGGGATACAGCTCCTGGGACACCCGGCAGATGTTTTTC. It encodes CACDTISTGGYSSWDTRQMFF. The V and J genes are TRDV2 and TRDJ3; 12 nucleotides align to TRDD3. CDR3 length equals 21 residues. CDR1 is GEAIGNYY and CDR2 is EKD in the germline V gene.

A word on this clone: A much more abundant neighbour one base away suggests this may be a read error. This chain connects TRDV2 to TRDJ1; TRDD3 matches 11 bases. CDR3 length: 17 residues. Trimming removed 5 bases from V and 4 bases from J; junction bases left unmatched: 14. CDR1 and CDR2 (germline): GEAIGNYY, EKD. DNA of the CDR3: TGTGCCTGTGGCACTCTTACCTTGGGGGATACGGACGATAAACTCATCTTT. Protein: CACGTLTLGDTDDKLIF.

This clone was seen a handful of times. A far larger clone lies a single base away; this is likely a read error. The CDR3 is CACGSLLDTDKLIF. The CDR3 bases are TGTGCCTGTGGCTCTCTTCTCGACACCGATAAACTCATCTTT. The chain joins TRDV2 to TRDJ1; D is undetermined. Germline CDR1 GEAIGNYY, CDR2 EKD. The V end lost 5 bases, the J end lost 0 bases, and 12 bases lay between the germline ends. The CDR3 extends over 14 amino acids.

By share of the sample, this clone is large. The rearrangement links TRDV2 to TRDJ1; a possible D gene is TRDD3 (6 bases). CDR1 is GEAIGNYY, CDR2 EKD, per germline. This CDR3 is built from 21 residues. With 2 bases removed from V and 0 bases from J, the gap between germline ends came to 30 bases. CDR3 DNA sequence: TGTGCCTGTGACAGTGTCCGGGAGAGCCTGGGGACACCCCCGTACACCGATAAACTCATCTTT. Translating it yields CACDSVRESLGTPPYTDKLIF.

Regarding this clone: With a far larger clone one base away, a read error is the likely cause. The sample carries other DNA sequences with the same CDR3. The V call is TRDV2, the J call TRDJ1; possibly TRDD3 for D (6 bases). This CDR3 is 16 amino acids long. From germline, CDR1 is GEAIGNYY and CDR2 EKD. CDR3 loop: CACDRLGNQYTDKLIF. DNA for the CDR3: TGTGCCTGCGACAGGCTGGGGAACCAGTACACCGATAAACTCATCTTT.

In this sample, this clone is large (0.1 to 1%). The rearrangement joins TRDV2 to TRDJ1; 10 nucleotides align to TRDD3. After removal of 1 base from V and 1 base from J, the junction contained 5 bases not matched to a gene. The V gene's germline CDR1 is GEAIGNYY and CDR2 EKD. The length of the CDR3 is 16 residues. CDR3 bases: TGTGCCTGTGACACGGTGGGGGATACCGGCACCGATAAACTCATCTTT. Translation gives CACDTVGDTGTDKLIF.

Points on this clone: A read error likely explains this, since a far larger clone differs by one base. Additional DNA sequences in this sample encode the identical CDR3. CDR3 nucleotide sequence: TGTGCCTGTGACACCGTACTGGGGGATACGTCGTGGGACACCAGACAGATGTTTTTC. This codes for CACDTVLGDTSWDTRQMFF. The rearrangement joins TRDV2 to TRDJ3, with TRDD3 matching 13 bases. In germline, CDR1 is GEAIGNYY, CDR2 EKD. The CDR3 extends over 19 amino acids.

Of note for this clone: A far larger clone lies a single base away; this is likely a read error. Additional DNA sequences in this sample encode the identical CDR3. The rearrangement joins TRDV2 to TRDJ3, with TRDD3 matching over 12 bases. This CDR3 comprises 25 residues. Trimming cost V 1 base and J 0 bases; bases outside gene matches: 21. CDR1 GEAIGNYY and CDR2 EKD come from the germline V gene. The CDR3 DNA sequence: TGTGCCTGTGACACTTCTTACTTGGGTGGTACTGGGGGATACCCGAGCTCCTGGGACACCCGACAGATGTTTTTC. This codes for CACDTSYLGGTGGYPSSWDTRQMFF.

With regard to this clone: A far larger clone is a single base away, which makes a read error likely. This chain joins TRDV2 and TRDJ1; TRDD3 is a possible D gene (6 bases). The germline V gene encodes CDR1 GEAIGNYY and CDR2 EKD. The CDR3 spans 13 residues. CDR3 in amino acids: CACDGLGSDKLTF. The DNA for the CDR3 is TGTGCCTGTGATGGACTGGGTTCCGATAAACTCACCTTT.

This clone was counted a few times. Since a far larger clone is one base different, this is likely a read error. The sample has other DNA sequences that encode this CDR3 too. The V and J genes are TRDV2 and TRDJ1, with TRDD3 as a possible D gene (6 bases). The CDR3 is 19 residues long. Germline V gene sequence: CDR1 GEAIGNYY, CDR2 EKD. The CDR3 sequence is CACDTVLVGATPYTDKLIF. CDR3 DNA sequence: TGTGCCTGCGACACCGTCTTGGTGGGGGCCACGCCGTACACCGATAAACTCATCTTT.

With regard to this clone: With only one base between it and a far larger clone, this is likely a read error. The chain links TRDV2 to TRDJ3; maybe TRDD3 (6 bases). The CDR3 totals 24 residues. Germline CDR1 GEAIGNYY, CDR2 EKD. Trimming removed 0 bases at V and 0 bases at J, with 29 bases between. The DNA of the CDR3 is TGTGCCTGTGACACCGGTGGCTGGGGCCTAACCGGGTTCGCGTGCTCCTGGGACACCCGACAGATGTTTTTC. Residues: CACDTGGWGLTGFACSWDTRQMFF.

A note on this clone: A far bigger clonotype differs at one base, so this is likely a read error. Additional DNA sequences in this sample encode the identical CDR3. The rearrangement uses TRDV2 and TRDJ1; no firm D call. Trimming stripped 7 bases from V and 3 bases from J, with 17 bases between. The V gene's germline CDR1 is GEAIGNYY and CDR2 EKD. The CDR3 extends over 14 amino acids. The CDR3 loop reads CACDAVSLADKLIF. The CDR3, as DNA: TGTGCCTGCGACGCGGTTTCTTTAGCCGATAAACTCATCTTT.

This clone turned up a few times. This probably arose from a read error, given a far larger clone one base away. The sample has other DNA sequences that encode this CDR3 too. This chain connects TRDV2 to TRDJ1; D remains ambiguous. Germline V gene lookup returns CDR1 GEAIGNYY and CDR2 EKD. This CDR3 comprises 14 residues. The CDR3 spells CACDPLLNTDKLIF. The CDR3 DNA follows: TGCGCCTGTGACCCATTACTAAACACCGATAAACTCATCTTT.

Only a few counts were recorded for this clone. A read error likely explains this, since a far larger clone differs by one base. The V gene is TRDV2, the J gene TRDJ3, with 10 positions matching TRDD3. Per germline, CDR1 GEAIGNYY and CDR2 EKD. With V trimmed by 1 base and J by 2 bases, 7 bases remained unmatched. The CDR3 contains 19 residues. CDR3 sequence reads: CACDTAGGYAPWDTRQMFF. The CDR3 region has the DNA TGTGCCTGTGACACGGCTGGGGGATATGCCCCCTGGGACACCCGACAGATGTTTTTC.

This clone was seen only a few times. This likely traces to a read error, being one base from a far larger clone. This chain connects TRDV2 to TRDJ1, with 8 bases lining up with TRDD3. The CDR3 spans 17 residues. Looked up from germline, CDR1 is GEAIGNYY and CDR2 is EKD. The DNA for the CDR3 is TGTGCCTGTGACCCTGTGCTGGGGGAAGATTTCACCGATAAACCCATCTTT. Translation: CACDPVLGEDFTDKPIF.

This clone was seen a few times. TCRdb records a much larger clone's protein for this DNA, with a difference at residue 8 that likely arises from a read error; the protein given is the translation of the DNA. The J gene is TRDJ1, the V gene TRDV2, with TRDD3 matching over 7 bases. This CDR3 is built from 14 residues. Germline V gives CDR1 GEAIGNYY, CDR2 EKD. Trimming at V came to 6 bases and at J to 2 bases, leaving 8 bases not matched to a gene. The CDR3 DNA sequence: TGTGCCTGTCAGCATCTGGGGGGTACCGATAAACTCATCTTT. This encodes CACQHLGGTDKLIF.

There are a few counts of this clone. A single base is all that separates this from a far larger clone, so a read error is likely. In the same sample, other DNA sequences code for this CDR3. The chain joins TRDV2 to TRDJ1; 7 positions match TRDD3. The germline gives CDR1 GEAIGNYY, CDR2 EKD. Trimming took 3 bases from V and 1 from J; bases not matched to a gene: 22. The CDR3 is 20 amino acids. The CDR3 region has the DNA TGTGCCTGTGACCACATAGGGCGTACTGGGGACCCCAAGGGCACCGATAAACTCATCTTT. As protein: CACDHIGRTGDPKGTDKLIF.

This clone was detected a few times. The protein held in TCRdb is that of a much larger clone and does not match this DNA's translation at residue 3, likely because of a read error; the protein shown is translated from the DNA. The chain couples TRDV2 to TRDJ1; the match to TRDD3 covers 12 bases. Germline CDR1 reads GEAIGNYY; CDR2 reads EKD. CDR3 length: 16 amino acids. CDR3 in amino acids: CARDSLGDTNTDKLIF. The CDR3 bases are TGTGCCCGTGACTCACTGGGGGATACCAACACCGATAAACTCATCTTT.

In its sample, this clone is medium-sized (0.01 to 0.1%). This sequence is one base from a far larger clone and is likely a read error. V usage is TRDV2 and J usage is TRDJ3, with TRDD3 as a possible D gene (5 bases). The CDR3 contains 18 residues. Germline CDR1 and CDR2: GEAIGNYY and EKD. The DNA for the CDR3 is TGTGCCTGTGACTCCGTAATGCTGAGCTCCTGGGACACCCGACAGACGTTTTTC. It encodes CACDSVMLSSWDTRQTFF.